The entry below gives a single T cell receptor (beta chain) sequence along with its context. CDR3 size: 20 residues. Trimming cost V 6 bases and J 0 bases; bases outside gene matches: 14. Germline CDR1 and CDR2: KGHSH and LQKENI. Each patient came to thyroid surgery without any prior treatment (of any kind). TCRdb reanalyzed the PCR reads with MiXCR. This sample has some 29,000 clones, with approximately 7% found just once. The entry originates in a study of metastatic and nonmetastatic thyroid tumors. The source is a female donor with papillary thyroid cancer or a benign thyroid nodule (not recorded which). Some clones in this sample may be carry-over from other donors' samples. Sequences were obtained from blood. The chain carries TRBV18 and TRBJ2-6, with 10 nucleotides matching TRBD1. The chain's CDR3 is CASSTPWGDRGTSGANVLTF. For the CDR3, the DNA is TGTGCCAGCTCCACCCCATGGGGGGACAGGGGAACCTCTGGGGCCAACGTCCTGACTTTC.